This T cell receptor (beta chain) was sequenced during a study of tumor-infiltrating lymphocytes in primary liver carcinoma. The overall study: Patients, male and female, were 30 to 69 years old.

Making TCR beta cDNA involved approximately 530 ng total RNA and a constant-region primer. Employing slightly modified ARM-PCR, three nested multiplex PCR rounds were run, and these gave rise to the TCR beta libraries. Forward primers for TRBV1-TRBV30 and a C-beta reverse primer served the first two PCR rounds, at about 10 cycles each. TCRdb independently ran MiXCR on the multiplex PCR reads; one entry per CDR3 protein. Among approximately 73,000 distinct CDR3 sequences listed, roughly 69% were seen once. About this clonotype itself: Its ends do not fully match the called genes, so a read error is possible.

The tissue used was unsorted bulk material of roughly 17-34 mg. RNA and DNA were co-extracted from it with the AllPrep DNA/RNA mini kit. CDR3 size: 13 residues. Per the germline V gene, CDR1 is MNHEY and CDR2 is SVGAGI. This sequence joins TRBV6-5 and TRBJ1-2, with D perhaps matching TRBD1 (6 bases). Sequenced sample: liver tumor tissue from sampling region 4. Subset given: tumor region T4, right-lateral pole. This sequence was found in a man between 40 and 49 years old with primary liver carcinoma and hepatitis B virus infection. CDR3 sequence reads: CTSSYPRGDGYTF. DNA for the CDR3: TGTACCAGCAGTTACCCAAGGGGGGATGGCTACACCTTC.